This T cell receptor beta chain came from a study of T cell responses to AZD1222 COVID-19 vaccine. The assay was immunoSEQ multiplex PCR, and TCRdb's table has in-frame clones only and misses some. This sample has about 210,000 clones; 85% to 95% occur once, and the top ten carry 1% to 1.5%. The CDR3 runs to 11 residues. V dropped 3 bases and J dropped 4 bases, with 1 base sitting between them. Germline V gives CDR1 SGHTA, CDR2 FQGNSA. The source material was peripheral blood, sampled on day 0 of AZD1222 vaccination. This clonotype was obtained from an adult in good health. The rearrangement joins TRBV7-2 to TRBJ2-1; D is ambiguous. This CDR3 is CASSFYNEQFF. DNA of the CDR3: TGTGCCAGCAGCTTTTACAATGAGCAGTTCTTC.